This TCR beta chain originates from a study of CD8+ T cells in alopecia areata. V shed 8 bases, J shed 2 bases, and the junction held 12 bases outside the gene matches. The CDR3 covers 15 residues. The germline V gene encodes CDR1 SNHLY and CDR2 FYNNEI. Treatment in this sample: oral pan-JAK inhibitor, 5-10 mg twice daily. This clone was counted a few times. Its antigen remains unidentified. General study results and limits: Normal scalp had lower clonality than lesional scalp, with alopecia totalis/universalis lesions showing this most strongly.

Following RNA extraction, reverse transcription yielded cDNA that acted as the sequencing template. The protocol was immunoSEQ multiplex PCR, while the TCRdb copy is restricted to in-frame clones and leaves out a portion. The repertoire holds 110,000 to 150,000 clones, with 50% to 65% as singletons. The sample consisted of CD8+ T cells sorted from blood, taken at week 4, from a patient treated with tofacitinib. This chain uses TRBV2 with TRBJ2-7; 7 bases align to TRBD2. The receptor was isolated from a human donor with alopecia areata. CDR3 in DNA: TGTGCCAGCCTTAGGTCGTCTAGCGGAACCTACGAGCAGTACTTC. Translating gives CASLRSSSGTYEQYF.